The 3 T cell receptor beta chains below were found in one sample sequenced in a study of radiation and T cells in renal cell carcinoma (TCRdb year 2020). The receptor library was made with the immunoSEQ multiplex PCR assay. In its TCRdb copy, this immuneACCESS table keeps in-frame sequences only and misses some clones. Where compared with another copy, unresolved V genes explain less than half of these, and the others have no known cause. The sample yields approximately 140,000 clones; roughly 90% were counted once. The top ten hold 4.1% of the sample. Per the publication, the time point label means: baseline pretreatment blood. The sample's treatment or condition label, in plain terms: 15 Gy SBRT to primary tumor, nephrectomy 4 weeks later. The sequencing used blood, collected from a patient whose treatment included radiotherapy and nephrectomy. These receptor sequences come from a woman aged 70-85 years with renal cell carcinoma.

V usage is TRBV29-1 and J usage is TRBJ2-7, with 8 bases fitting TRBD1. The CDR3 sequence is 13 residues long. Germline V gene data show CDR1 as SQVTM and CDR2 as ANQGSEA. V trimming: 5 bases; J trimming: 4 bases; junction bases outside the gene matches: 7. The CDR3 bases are TGCAGCGTTCCCGGACAGGGCCTTTACGAGCAGTACTTC. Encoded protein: CSVPGQGLYEQYF.

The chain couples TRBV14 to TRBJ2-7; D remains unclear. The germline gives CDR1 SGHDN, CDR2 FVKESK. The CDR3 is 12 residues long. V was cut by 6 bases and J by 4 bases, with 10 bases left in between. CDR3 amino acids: CASSPSGYEQYF. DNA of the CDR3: TGTGCCAGCAGTCCCTCAGGTTACGAGCAGTACTTC.

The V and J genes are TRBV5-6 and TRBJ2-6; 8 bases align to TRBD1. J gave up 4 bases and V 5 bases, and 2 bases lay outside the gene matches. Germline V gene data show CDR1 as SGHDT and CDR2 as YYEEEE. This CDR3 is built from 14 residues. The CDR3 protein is CASRTGVGANVLTF. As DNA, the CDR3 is TGTGCCAGCAGGACAGGGGTCGGGGCCAACGTCCTGACTTTC.